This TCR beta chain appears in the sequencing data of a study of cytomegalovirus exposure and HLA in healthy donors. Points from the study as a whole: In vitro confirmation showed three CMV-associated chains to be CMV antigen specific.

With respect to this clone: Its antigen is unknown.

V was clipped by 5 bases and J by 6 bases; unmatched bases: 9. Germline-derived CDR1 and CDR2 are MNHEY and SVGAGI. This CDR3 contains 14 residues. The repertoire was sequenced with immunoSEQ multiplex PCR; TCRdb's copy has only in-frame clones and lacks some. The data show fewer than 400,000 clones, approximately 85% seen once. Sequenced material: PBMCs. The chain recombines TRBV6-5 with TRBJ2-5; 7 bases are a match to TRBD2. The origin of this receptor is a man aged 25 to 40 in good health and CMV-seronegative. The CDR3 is CASSSSLASKTQYF. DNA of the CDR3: TGTGCCAGCAGTAGCTCACTAGCGTCTAAGACCCAGTACTTC.